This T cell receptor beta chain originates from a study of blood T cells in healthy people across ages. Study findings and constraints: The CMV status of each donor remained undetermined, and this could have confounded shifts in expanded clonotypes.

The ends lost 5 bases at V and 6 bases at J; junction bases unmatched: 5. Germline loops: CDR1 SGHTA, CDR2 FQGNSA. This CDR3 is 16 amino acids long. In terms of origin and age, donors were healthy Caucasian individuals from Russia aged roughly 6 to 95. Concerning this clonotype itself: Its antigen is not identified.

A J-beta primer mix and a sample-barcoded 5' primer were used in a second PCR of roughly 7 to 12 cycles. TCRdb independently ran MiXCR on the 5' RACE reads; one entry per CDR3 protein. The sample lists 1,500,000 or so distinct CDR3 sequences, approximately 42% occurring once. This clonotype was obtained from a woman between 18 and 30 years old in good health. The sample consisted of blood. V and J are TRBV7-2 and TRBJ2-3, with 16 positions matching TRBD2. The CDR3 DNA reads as TGTGCCAGCAGCGCCAGGGGACTAGCGGGAGGGGATACGCAGTATTTT. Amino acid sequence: CASSARGLAGGDTQYF.